These 9 T cell receptor beta chains were all obtained from the same sample, sequenced in a study of cytomegalovirus exposure and HLA in healthy donors. Primers: 60 Vbeta forward and 13 Jbeta reverse. The method was immunoSEQ multiplex PCR; TCRdb's version includes in-frame clones alone and lacks a portion of them. Its table records about 170,000 clones. The sample taken for sequencing was PBMCs. These receptors came from a woman aged 18-29 years in good health and CMV-seropositive.

The chain is built from TRBV28 and TRBJ2-5; 8 bases agree with TRBD1. The CDR3 covers 17 residues. Germline values: CDR1 MDHEN, CDR2 SYDVKM. V shed 4 bases, J shed 3 bases, and the junction held 13 bases outside the gene matches. CDR3 residues: CASSSYRQGALEETQYF. DNA of the CDR3: TGTGCCAGCAGTTCCTATCGGCAGGGGGCTTTGGAAGAGACCCAGTACTTC.

This sequence joins TRBV5-1 and TRBJ1-1; weak D call: TRBD1 (6 bases). Trimming cost V 3 bases and J 0 bases, with 12 bases left between them. The CDR3 has 15 residues. The V gene's germline CDR1 is SGHRS and CDR2 YFSETQ. The CDR3 region has the DNA TGCGCCAGCAGCTCCCCGGGACAAGTGAACACTGAAGCTTTCTTT. Its translation is CASSSPGQVNTEAFF.

CDR3 sequence reads: CASSSEGANYGYTF. Here the CDR3 DNA reads TGCGCCAGCAGCTCCGAAGGGGCTAACTATGGCTACACCTTC. This chain uses TRBV5-1 with TRBJ1-2, with D possibly matching TRBD1 (5 bases). The CDR3 runs 14 residues. Trimming removed 3 bases at V and 0 bases at J, with 9 bases between. The germline V gene encodes CDR1 SGHRS and CDR2 YFSETQ.

The rearrangement joins TRBV19 to TRBJ2-1, with D maybe TRBD2 (5 bases). With 6 bases removed from V and 1 base from J, the gap between germline ends came to 16 bases. This CDR3 spans 16 amino acids. CDR1 is LNHDA, CDR2 SQIVND, per germline (reference sequence). This CDR3 is CASSPTSGYSYNEQFF. In nucleotides, the CDR3 is TGTGCCAGTAGCCCGACATCGGGGTATTCCTACAATGAGCAGTTCTTC.

This sequence joins TRBV30 and TRBJ1-6; TRBD1 matches at 7 bases. The CDR3 extends over 16 amino acids. Trimming at V came to 3 bases and at J to 6 bases, leaving 11 bases not matched to a gene. Looked up from germline, CDR1 is GTSNPN and CDR2 is SVGIG (reference sequence). The CDR3, as DNA: TGTGCCTGGAGGAAGATCGGGACAGACTCTAATTCACCCCTCCACTTT. Translated, it gives CAWRKIGTDSNSPLHF.

This chain links TRBV6-6 with TRBJ1-4; D call uncertain. Trimming pared 5 bases from V and 6 bases from J, leaving 13 bases between. Germline loops: CDR1 MNHNY, CDR2 SVGAGI (reference sequence). This CDR3 has 14 residues. The CDR3 spells CASSKNPRDEKLFF. DNA for the CDR3: TGTGCCAGCAGTAAGAACCCGAGGGATGAAAAACTGTTTTTT.

The chain is built from TRBV11-2 and TRBJ2-7, with 7 bases that match TRBD1. This CDR3 region has 17 residues. V shed 2 bases, J shed 6 bases, and the junction held 16 bases outside the gene matches. The germline CDR1 and CDR2 sequences are SGHAT and FQNNGV. In DNA form, the CDR3 reads TGTGCCAGCAGCTTATACCACCGGGACAGTGGGGTCGGCGAGCAGTACTTC. This encodes CASSLYHRDSGVGEQYF.

CDR3 DNA: TGCGCCAGCAGCCCCCAGGGCGAGACCCAGTACTTC. Protein: CASSPQGETQYF. J is TRBJ2-5 and V is TRBV5-1, with D perhaps TRBD1 (5 bases). CDR1 is SGHRS, CDR2 YFSETQ, per germline. V dropped 4 bases and J dropped 5 bases, with 9 bases sitting between them. This CDR3 spans 12 amino acids.

This sequence joins TRBV30 and TRBJ2-7, with D tentatively TRBD2 (7 bases). CDR1 GTSNPN and CDR2 SVGIG come from the germline V gene (reference sequence). The CDR3 covers 14 residues. V lost 5 bases, J lost 3 bases, and 17 bases lay in between. CDR3 sequence: CAWDEAGHGYEQYF. Here the CDR3 DNA reads TGTGCCTGGGATGAAGCGGGACACGGCTACGAGCAGTACTTC.